This T cell receptor beta chain came from a study of identical twins. This clonotype was seen repeatedly, ten times or more. V lost 7 bases and J lost 0; bases outside the gene matches: 7. The CDR3 extends over 14 amino acids. Germline V gene data show CDR1 as DFQATT and CDR2 as SNEGSKA (reference sequence). TCRdb fed the 5' RACE reads into MiXCR, producing one record per CDR3 protein. This sample carries fewer than 900,000 distinct CDR3 sequences, about 20% of them seen once, and the ten largest clones take about 12%. This same sample was also taken into another study, of T cells expressing NK-cell markers.

The chain is built from TRBV20-1 and TRBJ2-3, with 7 positions matching TRBD2. Source material: PBMCs. This TCR was sampled from a woman younger than 30 in good health. The CDR3 spells CSVWGGASTDTQYF. The CDR3 DNA reads TGCAGTGTATGGGGGGGAGCTAGCACAGATACGCAGTATTTT.